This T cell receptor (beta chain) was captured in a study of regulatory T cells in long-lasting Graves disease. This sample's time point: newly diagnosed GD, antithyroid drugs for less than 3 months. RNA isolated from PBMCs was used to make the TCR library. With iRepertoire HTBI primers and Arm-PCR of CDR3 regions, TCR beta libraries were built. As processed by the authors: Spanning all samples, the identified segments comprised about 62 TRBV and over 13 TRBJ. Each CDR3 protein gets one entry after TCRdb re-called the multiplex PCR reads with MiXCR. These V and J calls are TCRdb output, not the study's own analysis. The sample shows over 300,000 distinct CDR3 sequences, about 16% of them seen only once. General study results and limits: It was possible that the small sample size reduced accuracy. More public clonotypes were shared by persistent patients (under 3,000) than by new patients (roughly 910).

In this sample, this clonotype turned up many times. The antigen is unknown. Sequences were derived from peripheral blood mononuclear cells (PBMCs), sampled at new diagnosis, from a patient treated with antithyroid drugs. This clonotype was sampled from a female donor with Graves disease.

The CDR3 here is CASSSGSSGRADTQYF. DNA of the CDR3: TGTGCCAGCAGTTCAGGGTCAAGCGGACGCGCAGATACGCAGTATTTT. The chain has TRBV12-3 or TRBV12-4 and TRBJ2-3; D is possibly TRBD1 or TRBD2 (5 bases each). The CDR3 is 16 amino acids. V was shortened by 4 bases and J by 4 bases, with 18 bases between the two germline ends.